This T cell receptor (beta chain) originates from a study of OX40 agonist ivuxolimab in advanced cancers. About the research overall: Mean age about 60 years, range 23 to 79; 82.7% male.

The method was immunoSEQ multiplex PCR; TCRdb's version includes in-frame clones alone and lacks a portion of them. The sample holds 60,000 to 85,000 clones; about 87% are singletons and the top ten take about 0.52%. The V gene's germline CDR1 is SGHTA and CDR2 FQGNSA. The CDR3 length is 16 residues. V dropped 4 bases and J dropped 0; count of bases not matched to a gene: 6. The sequence came from an adult with an advanced solid tumor such as melanoma, head and neck, liver or kidney cancer. The sample was CD4+ or CD8+ T cells sorted from blood, taken in a trial of the OX40 agonist ivuxolimab. J is TRBJ1-3 and V is TRBV7-2; 7 positions agree with TRBD1. The CDR3 reads CASSSPGQISGNTIYF. CDR3 nucleotides: TGTGCCAGCAGCTCCCCGGGACAGATCTCTGGAAACACCATATATTTT.